This T cell receptor (beta chain) was sequenced in a study of identical twins. V was trimmed by 5 bases and J by 4 bases, leaving 21 bases between them. The CDR3 contains 17 residues. This clonotype was counted only a few times. The antigen remains unidentified. Through template switching, a universal primer site was introduced, and the cDNA contained unique molecular identifiers. TCRdb recomputed calls from the 5' RACE reads with MiXCR, one row per CDR3 protein. The sample has roughly 570,000 distinct CDR3 sequences, approximately 10% seen once; the top ten hold more than 2.5%. Study-level results: Abundant beta clonotypes from cord blood had fewer insertions, unlike memory repertoires, which showed none. Zero-insertion analyses could be partly confounded by invariant MAIT and iNKT cells.

These data were likewise used in another study, on yellow fever vaccine responses in identical twins.

The chain has TRBV12-3 or TRBV12-4 and TRBJ2-1, with D perhaps TRBD1 (5 bases). The sequenced sample consisted of PBMCs. The sequence was collected from a woman aged 18 to 35 in good health. CDR3 sequence (DNA): TGTGCCAGCAGTCTTGACCCAGTTGGGGCCGGATACAATGAGCAGTTCTTC. Translating it yields CASSLDPVGAGYNEQFF.